This T cell receptor beta chain was documented in a study of blood T cell repertoires in COVID-19. Study at large: COVID-19 samples, acute and convalescent, were from the United States, Italy and Spain. From T cells, B-cell-depleted T cells, or PBMCs came the material, which was cDNA or gDNA.

Original processing notes: Amplification of reference gene primers provided the estimated nucleated cell counts. Data came from immunoSEQ multiplex PCR; TCRdb stores just in-frame clones and leaves some out. D and trimming were read from the DNA, whereas the V and J calls and clone size are those reported in that table. This sample carries approximately 120,000 clones, 81% of them seen once, and the ten largest clones take 3.8%. V was cut by 4 bases and J by 7 bases, with 11 bases left in between. Germline V lookup: CDR1 LNHNV, CDR2 YYDKDF (reference sequence). The CDR3 covers 13 residues. The J gene is TRBJ1-5, the V gene TRBV15, with D possibly being TRBD1 (6 bases). This TCR was recovered from a woman aged 45-65 years with acute or convalescent COVID-19. The material sequenced was peripheral blood. The CDR3 DNA is TGTGCCACCAGCACAACAGGGAGACAGCCCCAGCATTTT. This sequence encodes CATSTTGRQPQHF.